The T cell receptor (beta chain) under discussion was sequenced for a study of blood T cell repertoires in COVID-19. The protocol was immunoSEQ multiplex PCR, while the TCRdb copy is restricted to in-frame clones and leaves out a portion. This table holds about 130,000 clones, about 85% found once. The sequence came from a middle-aged man with active or convalescent COVID-19. Source material: peripheral blood.

The CDR3 sequence is CASSVVSSGTGELFF. DNA for the CDR3: TGTGCCAGCAGCGTAGTTAGTTCGGGCACCGGGGAGCTGTTTTTT. The chain couples TRBV9 to TRBJ2-2; D unresolved. The germline V and J ends were trimmed by 0 bases and 4 bases, with 10 bases remaining between them. Germline CDR1 is SGDLS and CDR2 is YYNGEE. This CDR3 has 15 amino acids.